This T cell receptor beta chain was sequenced in a study of blood T cell repertoires in COVID-19. Overall study: Italy, Spain and the United States were the sources of the convalescent and acute COVID-19 samples.

This CDR3 is 15 amino acids long. Germline V CDR1 and CDR2: LGHNA, YNFKEQ. V dropped 1 base and J dropped 5 bases, with 12 bases sitting between them. Produced via immunoSEQ multiplex PCR; TCRdb's table is partial and in-frame only. The table has about 310,000 clones, over 80% seen once. The TCR was taken from a woman aged 18-29 years who had recovered from COVID-19. J is TRBJ2-1 and V is TRBV4-2; no clear D. Material for sequencing was PBMCs or T cells enriched from blood (not recorded which). CDR3 residues: CASSQGRGADNEQFF. The CDR3 DNA is TGTGCCAGCAGCCAAGGTCGAGGTGCGGACAATGAGCAGTTCTTC.